These T cell receptor beta chains were read from a single sample in a study of blood T cell repertoires in COVID-19. TCRdb's copy holds only in-frame clones and misses some; the assay was immunoSEQ multiplex PCR. The sample holds over 250,000 clones, around 89% seen once. The sequenced material came from PBMCs or T cells enriched from blood (not recorded which). These TCRs come from a man in his forties who had recovered from COVID-19. CDR3s include the opening cysteine and the closing phenylalanine or tryptophan. The order of the fields is D gene, V gene, clone size, J gene, CDR3 protein, CDR3 DNA. D genes are given only for firm matches. Not all rows give a size; the values are once, few, many and, for expanded clones, a class.

NA	TRBV19	NA	TRBJ1-6	CASSDSSSYNSPLHF	TGTGCCAGTAGTGACTCGAGCTCCTATAATTCACCCCTCCACTTT
NA	TRBV28	few	TRBJ1-5	CASSREGSNQPQHF	TGTGCCAGCAGCCGCGAGGGATCCAATCAGCCCCAGCATTTT
NA	TRBV25-1	NA	TRBJ2-4	CASSEGGASAKNIQYF	TGTGCCAGCAGTGAGGGGGGGGCCTCGGCCAAAAACATTCAGTACTTC
TRBD1	TRBV14	NA	TRBJ1-6	CASSQIWTGKDSPLHF	TGTGCCAGCAGCCAAATCTGGACAGGGAAAGATTCACCCCTCCACTTT
NA	TRBV7-3	NA	TRBJ2-3	CASSGARTDTQYF	TGTGCCAGCAGCGGGGCACGCACAGATACGCAGTATTTT
NA	TRBV27	NA	TRBJ1-5	CASSRVIGNQPQHF	TGTGCCAGCAGCAGGGTTATTGGCAATCAGCCCCAGCATTTT
NA	TRBV3-1/TRBV3-2	NA	TRBJ2-7	CASSQDGAVRAYEQYF	TGTGCCAGCAGCCAAGATGGGGCAGTTCGGGCCTACGAGCAGTACTTC
NA	TRBV6-5	NA	TRBJ2-7	CASWTALTYEQYF	TGTGCCAGTTGGACAGCCCTAACCTACGAGCAGTACTTC
NA	TRBV5-6	NA	TRBJ2-1	CASSSGHMWDEQFF	TGTGCCAGCAGCTCAGGACACATGTGGGATGAGCAGTTCTTC
NA	TRBV6-2/TRBV6-3	NA	TRBJ1-1	CASSYRERVLNTEAFF	TGTGCCAGCAGTTACCGGGAGCGGGTATTGAACACTGAAGCTTTCTTT
NA	TRBV21-1	NA	TRBJ1-1	CASSKEAGKMNTEAFF	TGTGCCAGCAGCAAAGAGGCGGGTAAGATGAACACTGAAGCTTTCTTT
TRBD1	TRBV9	NA	TRBJ1-1	CASSEAHRGNTEAFF	TGTGCCAGCAGCGAGGCTCACAGGGGGAACACTGAAGCTTTCTTT
TRBD2	TRBV6-2/TRBV6-3	NA	TRBJ2-1	CASSYPPPSGSNEQFF	TGTGCCAGCAGTTACCCCCCCCCTAGCGGCTCCAATGAGCAGTTCTTC
TRBD2	TRBV12-5	NA	TRBJ2-1	CASGLSGSFYNEQFF	TGTGCTAGTGGTTTGAGCGGGAGCTTCTACAATGAGCAGTTCTTC
TRBD1	TRBV28	NA	TRBJ1-4	CASSLGGPHTGGISEKLFF	TGTGCCAGCAGTTTGGGGGGGCCCCATACAGGGGGCATTTCTGAAAAACTGTTTTTT
TRBD2	TRBV7-7	NA	TRBJ2-1	CASSSREGREQFF	TGTGCCAGCAGCTCTCGGGAGGGCCGTGAGCAGTTCTTC
TRBD1	TRBV2	few	TRBJ2-7	CASRGDRGPDEQYF	TGTGCCAGCAGGGGGGACAGGGGGCCGGACGAGCAGTACTTC
NA	TRBV6-1	NA	TRBJ1-2	CASSEHRVTYGYTF	TGTGCCAGCAGTGAACACAGGGTTACCTATGGCTACACCTTC
TRBD1	TRBV7-6	NA	TRBJ1-2	CASSRSRDRGFYGYTF	TGTGCCAGCAGTCGGTCTCGCGACAGGGGTTTCTATGGCTACACCTTC
TRBD2	TRBV7-3	once	TRBJ2-1	CASSLRGLAVEGRNEQFF	TGTGCCAGCAGCTTACGCGGACTAGCGGTAGAGGGGAGGAATGAGCAGTTCTTC
TRBD2	TRBV6-2/TRBV6-3	once	TRBJ2-1	CASSSLGLAGGRTFF	TGTGCCAGCAGTTCCCTCGGACTAGCGGGGGGGAGGACGTTCTTC
NA	TRBV19	NA	TRBJ2-1	CASTQGRAGSLERSYNEQFF	TGTGCCAGTACCCAGGGAAGGGCAGGCTCTCTCGAAAGGTCCTACAATGAGCAGTTCTTC
NA	TRBV11-2	NA	TRBJ1-3	CASSLEGAPGNTIYF	TGTGCCAGCAGCTTAGAAGGGGCTCCTGGAAACACCATATATTTT
TRBD1	TRBV7-9	NA	TRBJ1-2	CASSTDRGLNYGYTF	TGTGCCAGCAGTACCGACAGGGGCTTAAACTATGGCTACACCTTC
TRBD1	TRBV19	NA	TRBJ1-5	CASSSGQGFGQPQHF	TGTGCCAGTAGTAGCGGACAGGGATTTGGTCAGCCCCAGCATTTT
TRBD1	TRBV15	NA	TRBJ2-7	CATSMEGTGIYEQYF	TGTGCCACCAGCATGGAGGGGACAGGGATATACGAGCAGTACTTC
NA	TRBV20-1	once	TRBJ1-5	CSASAGNSNQPQHF	TGCAGTGCTAGTGCAGGAAATAGCAATCAGCCCCAGCATTTT
TRBD1	TRBV19	NA	TRBJ1-5	CASSTRGQGRYQPQHF	TGTGCCAGTAGTACCCGAGGACAGGGGAGGTATCAGCCCCAGCATTTT
TRBD2	TRBV9	few	TRBJ2-1	CASSVGGTSGSSYNEQFF	TGTGCCAGCAGCGTAGGTGGGACTAGCGGGAGTTCCTACAATGAGCAGTTCTTC
NA	TRBV11-1	NA	TRBJ1-1	CASSLYSGNTEAFF	TGTGCCAGCAGCTTATACAGCGGGAACACTGAAGCTTTCTTT
NA	TRBV25-1	NA	TRBJ2-5	CASSGTHQETQYF	TGTGCCAGCAGCGGGACTCACCAAGAGACCCAGTACTTC
TRBD1	TRBV18	NA	TRBJ1-4	CASSGQGAGREKLFF	TGTGCCAGCTCTGGACAGGGGGCTGGACGTGAAAAACTGTTTTTT
TRBD1	TRBV16	many	TRBJ2-2	CASSQSVTGGTGELFF	TGTGCCAGCAGCCAATCCGTGACAGGGGGCACCGGGGAGCTGTTTTTT
TRBD1	TRBV9	NA	TRBJ2-5	CASSKAGTGIQETQYF	TGTGCCAGCAGCAAGGCCGGGACAGGGATCCAAGAGACCCAGTACTTC
TRBD1	TRBV11-2	NA	TRBJ2-1	CASSPLGGSSYNEQFF	TGTGCCAGCAGCCCCCTAGGGGGCAGCTCCTACAATGAGCAGTTCTTC
NA	TRBV18	few	TRBJ2-3	CASSSPRGGGTDTQYF	TGTGCCAGCTCATCTCCCCGGGGTGGGGGCACAGATACGCAGTATTTT
TRBD2	TRBV27	NA	TRBJ2-5	CASSLSPQGQLANQETQYF	TGTGCCAGCAGTTTAAGCCCTCAGGGCCAACTAGCGAACCAAGAGACCCAGTACTTC
TRBD1	TRBV2	NA	TRBJ2-5	CASRSTGGQETQYF	TGTGCCAGCAGATCGACAGGGGGCCAAGAGACCCAGTACTTC
NA	TRBV12-3/TRBV12-4	NA	TRBJ2-7	CASSLTGPFEQYF	TGTGCCAGCAGTTTAACAGGCCCCTTCGAGCAGTACTTC
NA	TRBV7-8	few	TRBJ1-6	CASSRLAPNSPLHF	TGTGCCAGCAGCCGGCTTGCGCCTAATTCACCCCTCCACTTT
NA	TRBV2	NA	TRBJ1-1	CASSGTGYDTEAFF	TGTGCCAGCAGTGGCACAGGGTATGACACTGAAGCTTTCTTT